Below, one T cell receptor beta chain is given with its context. Its antigen is still unknown. This CDR3 has 14 residues. Germline V gene data show CDR1 as SGHRS and CDR2 as YFSETQ. V lost 0 bases to trimming and J lost 8 bases, with 12 bases between them. A sample-barcoded 5' primer and a J-beta primer mix were used in a second PCR of roughly 7 to 11 cycles. Tags on each cDNA molecule came from a template-switch adaptor with 12 random nucleotides. Per-sample output comprised a minimum of 2.5 million paired-end reads containing CDR3. One entry per CDR3 protein, called by TCRdb with MiXCR from the 5' RACE reads. The sample consists of 790,000 or so distinct CDR3 sequences, roughly three fifths of them appearing once. The data stem from a study of blood T cells in healthy people across ages. The overall study: About one barcoded beta molecule per two T cells was captured by template switching.

The study, taken as a whole, reports: Researchers judged that diversity estimates from one million T cells fell short of true values.

This sequence originates from a man aged 35-49 years in good health. The chain carries TRBV5-1 and TRBJ2-1; possible D gene TRBD2, 5 bases. The sequencing input was blood. The CDR3 reads CASSLDLAVDEQFF. The DNA of the CDR3 is TGCGCCAGCAGCTTGGATCTAGCAGTCGATGAGCAGTTCTTC.